Sequencing of this T cell receptor beta chain was carried out in a study of blood T cell repertoires in COVID-19. Whole-study context: Samples of COVID-19 (acute and convalescent) were obtained from the United States, Italy and Spain. Sources were T cells, B-cell-depleted T cells, or PBMCs; the material itself was cDNA or gDNA.

CDR3 length: 13 residues. After removal of 3 bases from V and 3 bases from J, the junction contained 1 base not matched to a gene. CDR1 and CDR2 (germline): SGHDT, YYEEEE. Original handling: Reference gene primer amplification gave estimated nucleated cell counts. Assay: immunoSEQ multiplex PCR; the TCRdb copy retains only in-frame clones and omits some. The D gene and trimming were derived from the DNA, and the V and J assignments and clone size from that table. The sample contains some 150,000 clones, around 76% of which appear only once. The TCR was taken from a woman in her 70s with acute or convalescent COVID-19. This chain links TRBV5-6 with TRBJ2-7; 9 bases are shared with TRBD1. Sequences were obtained from peripheral blood. DNA for the CDR3: TGTGCCAGCAGCTCGGGACAGGGCTACGAGCAGTACTTC. As protein: CASSSGQGYEQYF.